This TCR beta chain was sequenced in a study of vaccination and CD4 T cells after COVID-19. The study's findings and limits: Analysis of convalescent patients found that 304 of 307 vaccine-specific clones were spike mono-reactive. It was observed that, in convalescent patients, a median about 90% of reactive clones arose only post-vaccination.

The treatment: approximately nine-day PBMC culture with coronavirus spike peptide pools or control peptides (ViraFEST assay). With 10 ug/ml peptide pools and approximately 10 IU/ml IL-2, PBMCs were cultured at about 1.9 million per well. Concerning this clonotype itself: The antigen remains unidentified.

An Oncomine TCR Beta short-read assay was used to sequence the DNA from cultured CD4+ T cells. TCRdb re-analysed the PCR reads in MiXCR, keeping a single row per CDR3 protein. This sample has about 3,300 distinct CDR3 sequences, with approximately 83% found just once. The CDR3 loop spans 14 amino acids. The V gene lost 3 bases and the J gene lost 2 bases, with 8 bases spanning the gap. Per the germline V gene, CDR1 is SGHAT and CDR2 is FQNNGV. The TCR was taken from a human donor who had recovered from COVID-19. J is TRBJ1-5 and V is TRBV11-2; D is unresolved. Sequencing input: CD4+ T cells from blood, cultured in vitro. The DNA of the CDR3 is TGTGCCAGCAGCTTTGGGAGCGGCAATCAGCCCCAGCATTTT. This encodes CASSFGSGNQPQHF.